This T cell receptor (beta chain) is from a study of T-cell reconstitution after alpha-beta-depleted transplantation in children. Unique molecular identifiers were incorporated during preparation of the TCRbeta library. MiXCR, applied by TCRdb to the PCR reads, yields one record per CDR3 protein. The sample holds 440,000 or so distinct CDR3 sequences, about a tenth seen once. The sample holds many counts of this clonotype. The sample consisted of PBMCs from the stem cell graft donor, taken from the stem cell graft. This receptor was taken from a human donor who donated a stem cell graft to a child with acute myeloid leukemia.

CDR3 protein: CASSLGLQMQFF. CDR3 sequence (DNA): TGTGCCAGCAGCTTAGGTCTCCAGATGCAGTTCTTC. This chain connects TRBV7-2 to TRBJ2-1; D is unclear. The V end lost 1 base, the J end lost 12 bases, and 10 bases lay between the germline ends. Per germline, CDR1 SGHTA and CDR2 FQGNSA. CDR3 length equals 12 residues.